This T cell receptor beta chain is drawn from a study of shared clonotypes between healthy human individuals. Study-wide context: Aged 18 to 49, the donors were a couple of women and a few men.

Only in-frame clones appear in the TCRdb table, and some are missing; sequencing was by immunoSEQ multiplex PCR. Among roughly 2.4 million clones listed, almost 96% were seen once. From germline, CDR1 is SGDLS and CDR2 YYNGEE. This CDR3 region has 16 residues. Trimming cost V 0 bases and J 7 bases, with 14 bases left between them. The specimen sequenced was naive CD4+ T cells sorted from blood. Subset denoted: CD45RA+ positively selected. The sequence was collected from a man between 18 and 35 years old in good health. This rearrangement joins TRBV9 to TRBJ1-6; D ambiguous. CDR3 sequence: CASSVGKEMINSPLHF. CDR3 sequence (DNA): TGTGCCAGCAGCGTAGGCAAGGAAATGATAAATTCACCCCTCCACTTT.